This entry is about one T cell receptor (beta chain). Its antigen is unidentified. This table comes from immunoSEQ multiplex PCR, and its TCRdb copy is limited to in-frame clones, with some not included. There are tens of thousands of clones in the sample; roughly 84% occur only once, and about 2.3% lies in the top ten. This CDR3 spans 13 amino acids. Trimming took 3 bases from V and 4 from J, leaving 12 bases between them. CDR1 is GTSNPN, CDR2 SVGIG, per germline (reference sequence). The sample comes from a study of glioma-infiltrating T cells after dendritic cell vaccination. Study-wide points: Patients with more pretreatment TILs had longer time to progression and survival.

Time point in this sample: after dendritic cell vaccination, including at tumor progression/relapse. The J gene is TRBJ1-1, the V gene TRBV30, with D perhaps matching TRBD1 (5 bases). Sequencing used blood, obtained after dendritic cell vaccination. This TCR was sampled from a human donor with glioblastoma. Here the CDR3 DNA reads TGTGCCTGGAGATTGTTGGGGGGCACTGAAGCTTTCTTT. This sequence encodes CAWRLLGGTEAFF. The complete variable domain, with remaining parts taken from reference TRBV30 and TRBJ1-1, reads SQTIHQWPATLVQPVGSPLSLECTVEGTSNPNLYWYRQAAGRGLQLLFYSVGIGQISSEVPQNLSASRPQDRQFILSSKKLLLSDSGFYLCAWRLLGGTEAFFGQGTRLTVV.